This T cell receptor (beta chain) was documented in a study of CD8+ T cells in alopecia areata. Findings and limits, study-wide: Compared with normal scalp, lesional scalp had higher clonality and more expanded CD8+ clones. Sequences from scalp samples also cover resident alphabeta T cells of normal skin. Patients shared TCRs less clearly than mice did, possibly for HLA-related reasons.

CDR1 is SEHNR and CDR2 is FQNEAQ in the germline V gene (reference sequence). There are 14 residues in the CDR3. V gave up 5 bases and J gave up 0 bases, with 11 bases separating them. It was cDNA, reverse transcribed from extracted RNA, that served as the sequencing template. Only in-frame clones appear in the TCRdb table, and some are missing; sequencing was by immunoSEQ multiplex PCR. This sample has about 150,000 clones, with around 50% found just once. Points on this clone: Its antigen is still unknown.

Those with alopecia areata gave lesional scalp punch biopsies and peripheral blood. The sequence was collected from a human donor with alopecia areata. Source: CD8+ T cells sorted from blood, taken at week 0. The genes are TRBV7-9 and TRBJ2-7, with D possibly called TRBD1 or TRBD2 (6 bases each). CDR3 in amino acids: CASSGGTISYEQYF. The CDR3 DNA reads TGTGCCAGCAGCGGGGGGACAATCTCCTACGAGCAGTACTTC.